The clone carrying this T cell receptor beta chain has a handful of counts. Germline trimming cut 3 bases from V and 5 bases from J; bases unmatched to any gene: 13. There are 16 residues in the CDR3. Germline CDR1 and CDR2: SGDLS and YYNGEE. This specimen belongs to a study of blood T cell repertoires in COVID-19. TCRdb keeps only in-frame clones here, not all; method: immunoSEQ multiplex PCR. The sample includes around 260,000 clones, approximately 85% of them seen just once. The clonotype comes from a human donor in a cohort sampled during active COVID-19. This chain joins TRBV9 and TRBJ2-7; TRBD2 matches 8 bases. The sequencing input was peripheral blood. The CDR3 spells CASSEGPGTRGHEQYF. CDR3 sequence (DNA): TGTGCCAGCAGCGAGGGACCCGGGACTAGGGGCCACGAGCAGTACTTC.